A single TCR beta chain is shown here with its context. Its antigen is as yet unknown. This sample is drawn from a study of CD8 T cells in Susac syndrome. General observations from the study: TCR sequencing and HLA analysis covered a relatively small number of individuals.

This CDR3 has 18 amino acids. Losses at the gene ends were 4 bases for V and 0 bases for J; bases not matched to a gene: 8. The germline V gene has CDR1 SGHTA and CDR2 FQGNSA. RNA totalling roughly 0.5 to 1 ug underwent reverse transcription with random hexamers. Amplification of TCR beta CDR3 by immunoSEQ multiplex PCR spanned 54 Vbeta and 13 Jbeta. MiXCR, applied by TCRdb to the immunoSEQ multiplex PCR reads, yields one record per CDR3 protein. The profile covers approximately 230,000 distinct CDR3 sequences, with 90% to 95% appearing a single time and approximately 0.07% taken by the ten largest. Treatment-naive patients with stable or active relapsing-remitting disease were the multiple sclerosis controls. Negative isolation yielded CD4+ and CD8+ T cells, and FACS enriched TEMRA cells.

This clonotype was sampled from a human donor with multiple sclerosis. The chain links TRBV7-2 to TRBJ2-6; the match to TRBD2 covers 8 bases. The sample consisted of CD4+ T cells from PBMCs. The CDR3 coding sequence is TGTGCCAGCAGCTCGGGGGGGTCACGGTCCTCTGGGGCCAACGTCCTGACTTTC. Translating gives CASSSGGSRSSGANVLTF.